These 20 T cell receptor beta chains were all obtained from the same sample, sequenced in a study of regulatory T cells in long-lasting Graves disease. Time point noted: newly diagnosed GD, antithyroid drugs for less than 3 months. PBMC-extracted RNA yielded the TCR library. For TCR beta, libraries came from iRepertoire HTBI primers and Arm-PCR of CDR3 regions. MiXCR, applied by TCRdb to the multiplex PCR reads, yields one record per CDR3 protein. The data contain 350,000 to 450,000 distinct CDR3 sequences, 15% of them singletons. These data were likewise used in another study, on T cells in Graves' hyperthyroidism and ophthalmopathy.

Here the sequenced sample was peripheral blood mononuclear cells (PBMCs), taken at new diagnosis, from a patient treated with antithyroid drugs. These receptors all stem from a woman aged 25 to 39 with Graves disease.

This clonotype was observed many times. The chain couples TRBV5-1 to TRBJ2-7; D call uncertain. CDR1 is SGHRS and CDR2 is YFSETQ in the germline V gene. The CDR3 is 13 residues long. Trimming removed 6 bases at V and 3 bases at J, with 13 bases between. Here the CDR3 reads CASIRNPYYEQYF. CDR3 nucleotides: TGCGCCAGCATTAGGAATCCTTACTACGAGCAGTACTTC.

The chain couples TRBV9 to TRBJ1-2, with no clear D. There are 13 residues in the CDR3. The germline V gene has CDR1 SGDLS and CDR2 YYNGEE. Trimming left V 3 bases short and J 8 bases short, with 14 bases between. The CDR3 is CASSEGPPRGYTF. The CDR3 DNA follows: TGTGCCAGCAGCGAAGGACCCCCGAGGGGCTACACCTTC.

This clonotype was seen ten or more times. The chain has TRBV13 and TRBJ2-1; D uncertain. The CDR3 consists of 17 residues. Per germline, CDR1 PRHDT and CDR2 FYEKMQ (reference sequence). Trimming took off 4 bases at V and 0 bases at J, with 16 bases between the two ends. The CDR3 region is CASSSGARSSSYNEQFF. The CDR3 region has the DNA TGTGCCAGCAGCTCTGGCGCGCGGAGCAGCTCCTACAATGAGCAGTTCTTC.

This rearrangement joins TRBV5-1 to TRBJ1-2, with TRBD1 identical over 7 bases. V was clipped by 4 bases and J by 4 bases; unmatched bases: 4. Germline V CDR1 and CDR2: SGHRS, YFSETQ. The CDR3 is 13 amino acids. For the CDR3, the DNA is TGCGCCAGCAGCCTAGACAGGGCCTATGGCTACACCTTC. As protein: CASSLDRAYGYTF.

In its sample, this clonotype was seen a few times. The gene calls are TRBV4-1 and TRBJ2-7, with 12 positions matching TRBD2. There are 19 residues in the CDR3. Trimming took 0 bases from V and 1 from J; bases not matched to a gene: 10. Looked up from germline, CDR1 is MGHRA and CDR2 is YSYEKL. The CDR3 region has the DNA TGCGCCAGCAGCCAAGATCGGAGCCTAGCGGGAGGGTTTTCCTACGAGCAGTACTTC. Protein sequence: CASSQDRSLAGGFSYEQYF.

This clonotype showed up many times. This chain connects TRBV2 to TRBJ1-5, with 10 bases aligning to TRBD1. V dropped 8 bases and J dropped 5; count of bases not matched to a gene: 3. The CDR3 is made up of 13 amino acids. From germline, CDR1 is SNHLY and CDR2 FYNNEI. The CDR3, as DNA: TGTGCCAGCGTCGGGACAGGGGATCAGCCCCAGCATTTT. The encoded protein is CASVGTGDQPQHF.

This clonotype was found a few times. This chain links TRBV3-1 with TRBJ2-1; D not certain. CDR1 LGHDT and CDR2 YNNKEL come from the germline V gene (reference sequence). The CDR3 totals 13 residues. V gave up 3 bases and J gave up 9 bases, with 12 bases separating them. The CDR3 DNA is TGTGCCAGCAGCCATAGGGCTCCCGGTGAGCAGTTCTTC. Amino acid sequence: CASSHRAPGEQFF.

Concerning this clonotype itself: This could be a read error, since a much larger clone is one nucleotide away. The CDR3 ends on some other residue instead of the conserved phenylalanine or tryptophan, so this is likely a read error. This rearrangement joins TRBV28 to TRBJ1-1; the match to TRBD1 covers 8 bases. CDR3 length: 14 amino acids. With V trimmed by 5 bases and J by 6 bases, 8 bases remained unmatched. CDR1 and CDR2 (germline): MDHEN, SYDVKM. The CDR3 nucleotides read TGTGCCAGCAGTGTATCACAGGGGGTTTCTGAAGCTTTCCTT. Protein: CASSVSQGVSEAFL.

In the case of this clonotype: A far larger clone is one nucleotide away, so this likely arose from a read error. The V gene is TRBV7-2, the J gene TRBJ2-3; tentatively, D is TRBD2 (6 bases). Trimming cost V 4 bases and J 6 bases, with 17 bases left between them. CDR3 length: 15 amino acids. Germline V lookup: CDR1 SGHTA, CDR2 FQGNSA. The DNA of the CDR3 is TGTGCCAGCAGCTGGACGGGACTTTCCCCGGATACGCAGTATTTT. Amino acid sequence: CASSWTGLSPDTQYF. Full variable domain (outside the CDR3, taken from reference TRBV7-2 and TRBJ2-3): GAGVSQSPSNKVTEKGKDVELRCDPISGHTALYWYRQSLGQGLEFLIYFQGNSAPDKSGLPSDRFSAERTGGSVSTLTIQRTQQEDSAVYLCASSWTGLSPDTQYFGPGTRLTVL.

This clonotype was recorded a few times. CDR3 in amino acids: CASTPNLAGEETQYF. In nucleotides, the CDR3 is TGTGCCAGCACCCCCAACCTAGCGGGAGAAGAGACCCAGTACTTC. This sequence joins TRBV12-3 or TRBV12-4 and TRBJ2-5; 10 bases align to TRBD2. The CDR3 is 15 amino acids. Germline trimming cut 7 bases from V and 3 bases from J; bases unmatched to any gene: 8.

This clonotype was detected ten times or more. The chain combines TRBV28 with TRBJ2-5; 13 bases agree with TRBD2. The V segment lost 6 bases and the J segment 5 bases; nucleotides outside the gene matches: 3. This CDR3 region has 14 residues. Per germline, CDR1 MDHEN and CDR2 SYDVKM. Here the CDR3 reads CASSGLAGEETQYF. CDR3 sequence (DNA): TGTGCCAGCAGCGGACTAGCGGGAGAGGAGACCCAGTACTTC.

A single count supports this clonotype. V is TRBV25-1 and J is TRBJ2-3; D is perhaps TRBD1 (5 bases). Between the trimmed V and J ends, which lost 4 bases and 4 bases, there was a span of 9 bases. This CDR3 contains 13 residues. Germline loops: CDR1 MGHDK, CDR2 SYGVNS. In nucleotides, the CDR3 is TGTGCCAGCAGTGGCCAGGGATCAGATACGCAGTATTTT. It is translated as CASSGQGSDTQYF. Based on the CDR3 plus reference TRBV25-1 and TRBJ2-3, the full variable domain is EADIYQTPRYLVIGTGKKITLECSQTMGHDKMYWYQQDPGMELHLIHYSYGVNSTEKGDLSSESTVSRIRTEHFPLTLESARPSHTSQYLCASSGQGSDTQYFGPGTRLTVL.

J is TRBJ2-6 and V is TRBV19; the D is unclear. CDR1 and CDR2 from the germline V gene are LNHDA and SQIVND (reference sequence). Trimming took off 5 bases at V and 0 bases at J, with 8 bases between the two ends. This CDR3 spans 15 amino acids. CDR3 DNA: TGTGCCAGTAGTCGTTTTGGCTCTGGGGCCAACGTCCTGACTTTC. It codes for CASSRFGSGANVLTF.

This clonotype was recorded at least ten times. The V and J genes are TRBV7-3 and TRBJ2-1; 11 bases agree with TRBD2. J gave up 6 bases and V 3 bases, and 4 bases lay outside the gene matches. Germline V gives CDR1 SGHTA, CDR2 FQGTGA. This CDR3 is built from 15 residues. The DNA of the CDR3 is TGTGCCAGCAGCTTCGGACTAGCGGGCATCAATGAGCAGTTCTTC. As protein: CASSFGLAGINEQFF.

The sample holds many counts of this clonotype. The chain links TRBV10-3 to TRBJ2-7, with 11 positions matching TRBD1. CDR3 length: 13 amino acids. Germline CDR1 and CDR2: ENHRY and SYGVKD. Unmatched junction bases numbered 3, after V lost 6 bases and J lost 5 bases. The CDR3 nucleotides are TGTGCCATCAGCCGGGACAGGGGGGACGAGCAGTACTTC. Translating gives CAISRDRGDEQYF.

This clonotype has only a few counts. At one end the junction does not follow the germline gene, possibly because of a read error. The CDR3 DNA is TGTGCCGCCAGTGGCCTGGGCGAGGCAGGAGACACAGATACGCAGTATTTT. It encodes CAASGLGEAGDTDTQYF. The rearrangement links TRBV24-1 to TRBJ2-3; D call uncertain. CDR1 is KGHDR and CDR2 is SFDVKD in the germline V gene. The CDR3 sequence is 17 residues long.

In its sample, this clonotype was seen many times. The CDR3 coding sequence is TGTGCCAGCAGCCAAGTCGGGCTGGTCTACGAGCAGTACTTC. Translation gives CASSQVGLVYEQYF. The chain recombines TRBV3-1 with TRBJ2-7; D is ambiguous. The germline V and J ends were trimmed by 1 base and 3 bases, with 10 bases remaining between them. CDR1 is LGHDT, CDR2 YNNKEL, per germline (reference sequence). The CDR3 sequence is 14 residues long.

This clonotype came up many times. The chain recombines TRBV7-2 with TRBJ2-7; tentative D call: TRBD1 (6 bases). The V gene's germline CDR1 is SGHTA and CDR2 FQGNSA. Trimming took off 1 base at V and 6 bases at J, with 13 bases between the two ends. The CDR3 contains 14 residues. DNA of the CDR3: TGTGCCAGCAGCTTAGACAGGGCGGCCGTCGAGCAGTACTTC. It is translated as CASSLDRAAVEQYF. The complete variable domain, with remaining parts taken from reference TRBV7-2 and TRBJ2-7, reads GAGVSQSPSNKVTEKGKDVELRCDPISGHTALYWYRQSLGQGLEFLIYFQGNSAPDKSGLPSDRFSAERTGGSVSTLTIQRTQQEDSAVYLCASSLDRAAVEQYFGPGTRLTVT.

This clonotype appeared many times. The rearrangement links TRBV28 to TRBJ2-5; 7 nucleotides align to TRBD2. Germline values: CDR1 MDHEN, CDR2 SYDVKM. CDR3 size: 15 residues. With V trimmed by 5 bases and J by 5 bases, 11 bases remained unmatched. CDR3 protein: CASSEGGGSEETQYF. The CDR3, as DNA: TGTGCCAGCAGTGAGGGCGGCGGGAGTGAGGAGACCCAGTACTTC. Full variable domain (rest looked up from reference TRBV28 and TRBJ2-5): DVKVTQSSRYLVKRTGEKVFLECVQDMDHENMFWYRQDPGLGLRLIYFSYDVKMKEKGDIPEGYSVSREKKERFSLILESASTNQTSMYLCASSEGGGSEETQYFGPGTRLLVL.

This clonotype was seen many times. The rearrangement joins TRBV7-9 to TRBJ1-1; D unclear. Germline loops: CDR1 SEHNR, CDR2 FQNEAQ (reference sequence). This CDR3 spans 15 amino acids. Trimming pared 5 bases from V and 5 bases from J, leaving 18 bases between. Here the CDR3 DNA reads TGTGCCAGCAGCATCCAGCGGCAGCTGGAGACTGAAGCTTTCTTT. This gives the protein CASSIQRQLETEAFF.